Listed here are 6 T cell receptor beta chains from one sample, sequenced in a study of cytomegalovirus exposure and HLA in healthy donors. Assay: immunoSEQ multiplex PCR; the TCRdb copy retains only in-frame clones and omits some. The sample has 85,000 to 130,000 clones; roughly nine tenths are singletons. The sequencing sample was made of PBMCs. All receptors derive from a woman under 30 in good health and CMV-seropositive.

This clone was counted a few times. The chain uses TRBV19 and TRBJ2-1; tentatively, D is TRBD2 (5 bases). The V end was cut by 6 bases, the J end by 4 bases, with 13 bases between. Germline V CDR1 and CDR2: LNHDA, SQIVND (reference sequence). The CDR3 is made up of 14 amino acids. CDR3 amino acids: CASRAPGIYNEQFF. As DNA, the CDR3 is TGTGCCAGTAGGGCCCCGGGGATTTACAATGAGCAGTTCTTC. Complete variable domain (other parts from reference TRBV19 and TRBJ2-1): DGGITQSPKYLFRKEGQNVTLSCEQNLNHDAMYWYRQDPGQGLRLIYYSQIVNDFQKGDIAEGYSVSREKKESFPLTVTSAQKNPTAFYLCASRAPGIYNEQFFGPGTRLTVL.

The V gene is TRBV6-5, the J gene TRBJ2-7; D not resolved. Germline V gene sequence: CDR1 MNHEY, CDR2 SVGAGI. Trimming stripped 5 bases from V and 3 bases from J, with 11 bases between. This CDR3 is built from 13 residues. The CDR3 protein is CASSTLANYEQYF. CDR3 in DNA: TGTGCCAGCAGTACGTTAGCAAACTACGAGCAGTACTTC.

This sequence joins TRBV9 and TRBJ1-6, with D perhaps TRBD1 (5 bases). This CDR3 is built from 15 residues. Per germline, CDR1 SGDLS and CDR2 YYNGEE. The V end lost 4 bases, the J end lost 6 bases, and 14 bases lay between the germline ends. The CDR3 bases are TGTGCCAGCAGCAAAGCAGGGTTGGGTAATTCACCCCTCCACTTT. Protein: CASSKAGLGNSPLHF.

The DNA for the CDR3 is TGTGCCAGCGGTAGGGGGCAGGGGAATCAGCCCCAGCATTTT. Its translation is CASGRGQGNQPQHF. The chain carries TRBV27 and TRBJ1-5; 7 bases are shared with TRBD1. The CDR3 loop spans 14 amino acids. Germline assignment: CDR1 MNHEY and CDR2 SMNVEV (reference sequence). Trimming at V came to 8 bases and at J to 4 bases, leaving 8 bases not matched to a gene.

The chain links TRBV27 to TRBJ1-2; 8 bases line up with TRBD1. This CDR3 has 13 amino acids. CDR1 is MNHEY and CDR2 is SMNVEV in the germline V gene (reference sequence). J was trimmed by 8 bases and V by 5 bases; bases with no gene match: 7. The CDR3 nucleotides are TGTGCCAGCAGTGGGCTGACAGGGGTCGGCTACACCTTC. Encoded protein: CASSGLTGVGYTF.

V and J are TRBV28 and TRBJ1-1; D not resolved. Germline V gene sequence: CDR1 MDHEN, CDR2 SYDVKM. The CDR3 runs to 15 residues. V lost 3 bases and J lost 1, with 12 bases in between. CDR3 sequence: CASSFGLKGNTEAFF. DNA of the CDR3: TGTGCCAGCAGTTTCGGACTCAAGGGGAACACTGAAGCTTTCTTT.